This T cell receptor (beta chain) was sequenced for a study of T cells in Graves' hyperthyroidism and ophthalmopathy. Amplification yielded TCR beta CDR3 regions, with RNA transcripts as the source. TCR CDR3 regions were first amplified by RT-PCR with HTBI primers. TCRdb recomputed calls from the multiplex PCR reads with MiXCR, one row per CDR3 protein. The sample yields about 560,000 distinct CDR3 sequences, 15% to 18% seen once. Germline CDR1 reads LNHNV; CDR2 reads YYDKDF (reference sequence). V was clipped by 0 bases and J by 3 bases, with 11 bases between them. The CDR3 sequence is 15 residues long. Those patients with uncontrolled infection, other autoimmune disease, pregnancy or lactation were excluded. This clonotype was observed a handful of times.

Source material: blood. The chain links TRBV15 to TRBJ2-5; a possible D gene is TRBD2 (6 bases). This sequence originates from a woman aged 25 to 45 with Graves' hyperthyroidism. The CDR3 is CATSRDQGLEETQYF. CDR3 sequence (DNA): TGTGCCACCAGCAGAGATCAGGGACTCGAAGAGACCCAGTACTTC.